The 8 T cell receptor beta chains given below trace back to one sample, sequenced in a study of blood T cell repertoires in COVID-19. Profiled with immunoSEQ multiplex PCR; TCRdb holds only in-frame clones, not every one. The table has under 130,000 clones, approximately 84% seen once. Sequenced: peripheral blood. These receptors came from a human donor in a cohort sampled during active COVID-19.

The chain has TRBV5-6 and TRBJ2-3, with D maybe TRBD2 (5 bases). CDR1 is SGHDT and CDR2 is YYEEEE in the germline V gene. Trimming cost V 4 bases and J 1 base, with 16 bases left between them. The length of the CDR3 is 16 residues. The DNA for the CDR3 is TGTGCCAGCAGCCCCCGGCGAGGGCCCGGCACAGATACGCAGTATTTT. Protein product: CASSPRRGPGTDTQYF.

The genes are TRBV9 and TRBJ1-4; D not resolved. Trimming cost V 3 bases and J 7 bases, with 19 bases left between them. Germline V CDR1 and CDR2: SGDLS, YYNGEE. The CDR3 is made up of 16 amino acids. The CDR3 loop is CASSGGRSLGGEKLFF. CDR3 DNA: TGTGCCAGCAGCGGCGGACGGTCTCTTGGAGGTGAAAAACTGTTTTTT.

The V and J genes are TRBV3-1 (or the pseudogene TRBV3-2) and TRBJ1-1; D unresolved. The V end lost 4 bases, the J end lost 4 bases, and 10 bases lay between the germline ends. Germline V gene lookup returns CDR1 LGHDT and CDR2 YNNKEL (reference sequence). This CDR3 has 13 amino acids. CDR3 bases: TGTGCCAGCAGCCTATCCTCGGGCACTGAAGCTTTCTTT. Protein sequence: CASSLSSGTEAFF.

The table lists this clone with a count of one. This rearrangement joins TRBV3-1 (or the pseudogene TRBV3-2) to TRBJ2-1; 10 nucleotides align to TRBD2. V was pared by 2 bases and J by 8 bases, with 6 bases of the junction left unmatched. CDR3 length: 15 amino acids. Germline V CDR1 and CDR2: LGHDT, YNNKEL (reference sequence). CDR3 nucleotides: TGTGCCAGCAGCCAACCGGGACTAGCGTCCTATGAGCAGTTCTTC. Residues: CASSQPGLASYEQFF.

V gene TRBV19 combines with J gene TRBJ2-6; 9 positions agree with TRBD1. Looked up from germline, CDR1 is LNHDA and CDR2 is SQIVND (reference sequence). The CDR3 loop spans 20 amino acids. V lost 5 bases, J lost 3 bases, and 17 bases stayed unmatched. DNA of the CDR3: TGTGCCAGTAGTGCCCGTACAGGGGGCGAAAAGAATAATGGGGCCAACGTCCTGACTTTC. Protein sequence: CASSARTGGEKNNGANVLTF.

The CDR3 DNA is TGTGCCAGCAGTGAGACGTCAGGGCAGAGCTCCTACAATGAGCAGTTCTTC. It encodes CASSETSGQSSYNEQFF. V usage is TRBV6-1 and J usage is TRBJ2-1; tentative D call: TRBD1 (5 bases). Between the trimmed V and J ends, which lost 3 bases and 0 bases, there was a span of 15 bases. There are 17 residues in the CDR3. Germline V lookup: CDR1 MNHNS, CDR2 SASEGT.

The chain recombines TRBV24-1 with TRBJ2-1; 8 bases are shared with TRBD1. V lost 7 bases to trimming and J lost 7 bases; unmatched junction nucleotides: 5. This CDR3 has 13 residues. The V gene's germline CDR1 is KGHDR and CDR2 SFDVKD. CDR3 nucleotides: TGTGCCACCAGCCAGGGGGCGAGGAATGAGCAGTTCTTC. This gives the protein CATSQGARNEQFF.

V gene TRBV15 combines with J gene TRBJ1-2, with D perhaps matching TRBD1 (6 bases). The CDR3 contains 17 residues. V was clipped by 2 bases and J by 4 bases, with 20 bases between them. Germline V gene sequence: CDR1 LNHNV, CDR2 YYDKDF (reference sequence). The CDR3 spells CATSRTGGILRSYGYTF. For the CDR3, the DNA is TGTGCCACCAGCAGAACTGGGGGCATTCTTCGTAGCTATGGCTACACCTTC.